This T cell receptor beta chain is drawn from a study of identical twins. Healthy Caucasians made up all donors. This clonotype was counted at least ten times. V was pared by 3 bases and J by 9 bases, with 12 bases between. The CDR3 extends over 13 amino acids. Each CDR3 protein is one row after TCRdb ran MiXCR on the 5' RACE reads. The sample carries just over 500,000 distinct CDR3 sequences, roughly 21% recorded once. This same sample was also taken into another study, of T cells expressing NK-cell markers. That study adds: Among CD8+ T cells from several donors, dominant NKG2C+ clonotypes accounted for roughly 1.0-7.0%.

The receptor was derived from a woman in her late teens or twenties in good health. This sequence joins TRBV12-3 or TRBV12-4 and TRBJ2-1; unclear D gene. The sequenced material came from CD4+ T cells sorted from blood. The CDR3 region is CASSFVVAGEQFF. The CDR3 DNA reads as TGTGCCAGCAGTTTTGTAGTAGCCGGTGAGCAGTTCTTC.